These T cell receptor beta chains were read from a single sample in a study of blood T cells in healthy people across ages. TCRdb called the 5' RACE reads again in MiXCR, with one record for every CDR3 protein. The table has around 500,000 distinct CDR3 sequences, approximately 26% seen once. This same sample was also taken into another study, of T cells of mothers and their children.

The sequenced sample was blood. The source of these receptors is a boy aged 2-9 years in good health. Each CDR3 is given with its conserved first and last residue. The D gene is left open where the match is weak. The size entry is marked missing in some rows and otherwise reads once, few, many or a size class.

>TRBJ2-5|-|TRBV12-3/TRBV12-4|TRBD2
CASSTSGRYQETQYF
TGTGCCAGCAGTACAAGCGGGAGGTACCAAGAGACCCAGTACTTC
>TRBJ2-2|-|TRBV7-9|TRBD1
CASSLAKVRGQQTGELFF
TGTGCCAGCAGCTTAGCAAAAGTCCGGGGACAGCAAACCGGGGAGCTGTTTTTT
>TRBJ2-3|once|TRBV4-1|TRBD1
CASSPQEGGQGVIHTQYF
TGCGCCAGCAGCCCGCAGGAGGGGGGACAGGGGGTCATTCATACGCAGTATTTT
>TRBJ2-3|-|TRBV5-1|-
CASSLRPTRGSDTQYF
TGCGCCAGCAGCTTACGTCCGACTAGGGGCTCAGATACGCAGTATTTT
>TRBJ2-7|-|TRBV20-1|TRBD1
CSARDRGQGAEEQYF
TGCAGTGCTAGAGATCGAGGACAGGGGGCGGAGGAGCAGTACTTC
>TRBJ2-7|-|TRBV10-3|TRBD2
CAISEFSGRPSYEQYF
TGTGCCATCAGTGAGTTCAGCGGGAGACCCTCCTACGAGCAGTACTTC
>TRBJ1-1|-|TRBV6-6|-
CASSKPTRAENTEAFF
TGTGCCAGCAGTAAACCAACAAGGGCGGAGAACACTGAAGCTTTCTTT
>TRBJ2-7|-|TRBV6-1|-
CASRKGVDYEQYF
TGTGCCAGCAGGAAAGGGGTGGACTACGAGCAGTACTTC
>TRBJ2-7|-|TRBV15|-
CATSRDEVYEQYF
TGTGCCACCAGCAGAGATGAAGTGTACGAGCAGTACTTC
>TRBJ2-3|once|TRBV30|-
CAWSWWGHSTDTQYF
TGTGCCTGGAGTTGGTGGGGGCACTCCACAGATACGCAGTATTTT
>TRBJ2-1|few|TRBV5-1|-
CASSLGYRGGAYYNEQFF
TGCGCCAGCAGCTTGGGGTATCGGGGCGGGGCCTACTACAATGAGCAGTTCTTC
>TRBJ2-1|few|TRBV7-9|-
CASSNGLQVNNEQFF
TGTGCCAGCAGTAATGGACTCCAGGTTAACAATGAGCAGTTCTTC
>TRBJ2-5|-|TRBV25-1|TRBD2
CASSAREGGETQYF
TGTGCCAGCAGTGCTCGGGAGGGGGGAGAGACCCAGTACTTC
>TRBJ1-4|few|TRBV18|-
CASSPRDGNEKLFF
TGTGCCAGCTCACCACGGGACGGGAATGAAAAACTGTTTTTT
>TRBJ2-1|few|TRBV6-1|TRBD2
CASSRLAGGFYNEQFF
TGTGCCAGCAGCCGACTAGCGGGAGGCTTCTACAATGAGCAGTTCTTC
>TRBJ2-3|few|TRBV20-1|-
CSARGEGADTQYF
TGCAGTGCTAGGGGTGAAGGGGCAGATACGCAGTATTTT
>TRBJ2-5|few|TRBV4-3|TRBD1
CASSPDREAQETQYF
TGCGCCAGCAGCCCGGACAGGGAGGCCCAAGAGACCCAGTACTTC
>TRBJ2-4|-|TRBV6-5|TRBD1
CASSYSIPGGVAKNIQYF
TGTGCCAGCAGTTACTCGATCCCAGGGGGAGTAGCCAAAAACATTCAGTACTTC
>TRBJ2-3|many|TRBV7-2|TRBD1
CASSLARGQSTDTQYF
TGTGCCAGCAGCTTAGCGAGGGGGCAAAGCACAGATACGCAGTATTTT
>TRBJ1-6|-|TRBV7-9|-
CASSLARYSPLHF
TGTGCCAGCAGCTTAGCCAGATATTCACCCCTCCACTTT
>TRBJ2-1|few|TRBV7-9|TRBD2
CASSQTLAGEQFF
TGTGCCAGCAGCCAAACCCTAGCGGGGGAGCAGTTCTTC
>TRBJ2-7|few|TRBV7-9|-
CASSLVGLASYEQYF
TGTGCCAGCAGCTTAGTTGGACTGGCTTCCTACGAGCAGTACTTC
>TRBJ2-3|-|TRBV7-9|TRBD1
CASSSRINRQGATDTQYF
TGTGCCAGCAGCTCCCGGATAAATCGACAGGGGGCCACAGATACGCAGTATTTT
>TRBJ2-1|few|TRBV12-3/TRBV12-4|-
CASSLGQLFYNEQFF
TGTGCCAGCAGTTTAGGGCAGCTTTTTTACAATGAGCAGTTCTTC
>TRBJ1-1|-|TRBV28|TRBD1
CASSFSDRDAFF
TGTGCCAGCAGTTTCAGCGACAGGGATGCTTTCTTT
>TRBJ2-5|-|TRBV21-1|-
CASSPREQIQETQYF
TGTGCCAGCAGCCCCAGGGAGCAGATCCAAGAGACCCAGTACTTC
>TRBJ1-1|few|TRBV10-3|TRBD1
CAISGGQGPRTEAFF
TGTGCCATCAGTGGGGGACAGGGCCCCCGGACTGAAGCTTTCTTT
>TRBJ2-1|-|TRBV2|TRBD2
CASSPWVAGGNEQFF
TGTGCCAGCAGTCCGTGGGTAGCGGGAGGCAATGAGCAGTTCTTC
>TRBJ1-2|-|TRBV6-6|-
CASSYWGALGYTF
TGTGCCAGCAGTTACTGGGGGGCGCTAGGCTACACCTTC
>TRBJ1-1|many|TRBV7-6|TRBD1
CASSVGTGAIEAFF
TGTGCCAGCAGCGTCGGGACAGGGGCTATTGAAGCTTTCTTT
>TRBJ1-1|-|TRBV28|-
CASSPNPRDTEAFF
TGTGCCAGCAGCCCAAATCCCAGGGACACTGAAGCTTTCTTT
>TRBJ1-1|few|TRBV27|-
CASSFRQGRTEAFF
TGTGCCAGCAGTTTTCGGCAGGGAAGGACTGAAGCTTTCTTT
>TRBJ2-1|-|TRBV20-1|-
CSARGLEGYNEQFF
TGCAGTGCTAGAGGCCTAGAAGGCTACAATGAGCAGTTCTTC
>TRBJ1-2|few|TRBV12-3/TRBV12-4|-
CASSCSRWTKFYGYTF
TGTGCCAGCAGCTGCTCCCGCTGGACTAAATTTTATGGCTACACCTTC
>TRBJ1-1|-|TRBV12-3/TRBV12-4|-
CASSSSWSGRRAFF
TGTGCCAGCAGTTCCAGTTGGTCAGGCCGGCGCGCCTTCTTT
>TRBJ2-5|few|TRBV20-1|-
CSAPAAGVQTQYF
TGCAGTGCCCCGGCTGCAGGGGTTCAGACCCAGTACTTC
>TRBJ2-2|few|TRBV19|TRBD2
CASSIRGANTGELFF
TGTGCCAGTAGTATCCGGGGGGCGAACACCGGGGAGCTGTTTTTT
>TRBJ2-1|-|TRBV12-3/TRBV12-4|TRBD1
CASSLDRGPYEQFF
TGTGCCAGCAGTTTGGACAGGGGCCCCTATGAGCAGTTCTTC
>TRBJ1-2|few|TRBV18|-
CASSPGKGYTF
TGTGCCAGCTCACCGGGGAAAGGCTACACCTTC
>TRBJ2-5|-|TRBV20-1|-
CSATMQETQYF
TGCAGTGCTACAATGCAAGAGACCCAGTACTTC
>TRBJ1-1|few|TRBV6-1|-
CASGDVNTEAFF
TGTGCCAGCGGCGACGTAAACACTGAAGCTTTCTTT